A selection of T cell receptor beta chains follows, all from one sample in a study of T cell clones after liver transplantation. Produced via immunoSEQ multiplex PCR; TCRdb's table is partial and in-frame only. Of more than 65,000 clones detected, around 90% appear once; the ten largest clones hold 2.7%. Specimen: CD4+ T cells from blood, collected before liver transplant. These receptors all stem from a human donor who received a liver transplant. Both conserved end residues are part of each CDR3. The D gene is left open where the match is weak. Part of the rows lack a size; the others show once, few, many or a class for expanded clones.

J: TRBJ2-5; V: TRBV4-3; size: -; D: -; CDR3: CASSQDLGGGETQYF; DNA: TGCGCCAGCAGCCAAGATCTGGGAGGGGGGGAGACCCAGTACTTC
J: TRBJ1-1; V: TRBV7-9; size: -; D: -; CDR3: CASSPQGTVNTEAFF; DNA: TGTGCCAGCAGCCCCCAAGGGACGGTGAACACTGAAGCTTTCTTT
J: TRBJ2-1; V: TRBV5-4; size: once; D: TRBD1; CDR3: CASRGITGGVGYNEQFF; DNA: TGTGCCAGCAGGGGAATTACAGGGGGTGTAGGATACAATGAGCAGTTCTTC
J: TRBJ1-5; V: TRBV9; size: -; D: -; CDR3: CASSVGSSNQPQHF; DNA: TGTGCCAGCAGCGTTGGCAGTAGCAATCAGCCCCAGCATTTT
J: TRBJ1-2; V: TRBV6-5; size: -; D: -; CDR3: CASSWGGGGDYGYTF; DNA: TGTGCCAGCAGTTGGGGAGGTGGGGGGGACTATGGCTACACCTTC
J: TRBJ2-3; V: TRBV11-2; size: -; D: TRBD2; CDR3: CASSPGLAGGADTQYF; DNA: TGTGCCAGCAGCCCTGGACTAGCGGGAGGTGCAGATACGCAGTATTTT
J: TRBJ2-3; V: TRBV7-8; size: few; D: -; CDR3: CASTRRGSDTQYF; DNA: TGTGCCAGCACCCGCAGGGGCTCCGATACGCAGTATTTT
J: TRBJ2-7; V: TRBV5-1; size: -; D: TRBD2; CDR3: CASSLVGGGNYEQYF; DNA: TGCGCCAGCAGCTTGGTTGGGGGAGGGAACTACGAGCAGTACTTC
J: TRBJ2-5; V: TRBV20-1; size: -; D: -; CDR3: CSASGKAGDF; DNA: TGCAGTGCTAGTGGCAAGGCTGGAGACTTC
J: TRBJ2-5; V: TRBV5-1; size: -; D: TRBD2; CDR3: CASSGAGVRETQYF; DNA: TGCGCCAGCAGCGGGGCGGGAGTACGTGAGACCCAGTACTTC
J: TRBJ1-5; V: TRBV9; size: -; D: -; CDR3: CASSAHRDNQPQHF; DNA: TGTGCCAGCAGCGCACACAGGGATAATCAGCCCCAGCATTTT
J: TRBJ2-4; V: TRBV14; size: few; D: -; CDR3: CASSQVYGASIQYF; DNA: TGTGCCAGCAGCCAAGTCTACGGGGCCAGTATTCAGTACTTC
J: TRBJ2-1; V: TRBV9; size: -; D: TRBD2; CDR3: CASSPHTPSGPSYNEQFF; DNA: TGTGCCAGCAGCCCACACACCCCTAGCGGCCCCTCCTACAATGAGCAGTTCTTC
J: TRBJ1-2; V: TRBV27; size: -; D: -; CDR3: CASTGAGSNYGYTF; DNA: TGTGCCAGCACCGGGGCAGGATCTAACTATGGCTACACCTTC
J: TRBJ1-5; V: TRBV5-6; size: -; D: TRBD1; CDR3: CASSLATGQGRGNQPQHF; DNA: TGTGCCAGCAGCTTGGCCACTGGACAGGGGAGAGGCAATCAGCCCCAGCATTTT
J: TRBJ2-1; V: TRBV5-1; size: -; D: -; CDR3: CASTAGSNNEQFF; DNA: TGCGCCAGCACAGCGGGTTCGAACAATGAGCAGTTCTTC
J: TRBJ2-4; V: TRBV9; size: few; D: TRBD2; CDR3: CASSRQAGGEGIQYF; DNA: TGTGCCAGCTCGCGACAAGCGGGGGGGGAAGGCATTCAGTACTTC
J: TRBJ2-7; V: TRBV15; size: -; D: -; CDR3: CATSRDSIADHEQYF; DNA: TGTGCCACCAGCAGAGATTCCATAGCGGACCACGAGCAGTACTTC
J: TRBJ2-1; V: TRBV10-3; size: -; D: -; CDR3: CAISESYRDAGNEQFF; DNA: TGTGCCATCAGTGAGTCATACAGGGACGCGGGGAATGAGCAGTTCTTC
J: TRBJ1-6; V: TRBV5-1; size: -; D: -; CDR3: CASSLNSDNSPLHF; DNA: TGCGCCAGCAGCTTGAACAGTGATAATTCACCCCTCCACTTT
J: TRBJ1-1; V: TRBV18; size: -; D: TRBD1; CDR3: CASSLDQGALGFF; DNA: TGTGCCAGCTCCCTCGACCAGGGGGCGCTTGGTTTCTTT
J: TRBJ1-5; V: TRBV27; size: -; D: -; CDR3: CASSALWGGDNQPQHF; DNA: TGTGCCAGCAGTGCCCTATGGGGGGGGGACAATCAGCCCCAGCATTTT
J: TRBJ2-5; V: TRBV9; size: -; D: TRBD1; CDR3: CASSERQGAGETQYF; DNA: TGTGCCAGCAGCGAAAGACAGGGGGCGGGGGAGACCCAGTACTTC
J: TRBJ2-3; V: TRBV18; size: -; D: -; CDR3: CASSPEITDTQYF; DNA: TGTGCCAGCTCACCGGAGATCACAGATACGCAGTATTTT
J: TRBJ2-7; V: TRBV27; size: many; D: TRBD1; CDR3: CASSRRTGGEQYF; DNA: TGTGCCAGCAGTCGACGGACAGGAGGCGAGCAGTACTTC
J: TRBJ1-1; V: TRBV29-1; size: -; D: -; CDR3: CSVEVAGWVTEAFF; DNA: TGCAGCGTTGAAGTCGCAGGGTGGGTCACTGAAGCTTTCTTT
J: TRBJ1-5; V: TRBV28; size: -; D: -; CDR3: CASSRRPGARSNQPQHF; DNA: TGTGCCAGCAGCCGAAGGCCAGGGGCCAGGAGCAATCAGCCCCAGCATTTT
J: TRBJ1-2; V: TRBV29-1; size: -; D: TRBD1; CDR3: CSFGTGLSTGYTF; DNA: TGCAGCTTCGGGACAGGCCTCAGTACGGGCTACACCTTC
J: TRBJ2-5; V: TRBV6-5; size: once; D: -; CDR3: CASSLVPGQLETQYF; DNA: TGTGCCAGCAGCCTCGTGCCAGGGCAATTAGAGACCCAGTACTTC
J: TRBJ2-7; V: TRBV21-1; size: -; D: -; CDR3: CASRQRELNEQYF; DNA: TGTGCCAGCCGACAGCGGGAGCTCAACGAGCAGTACTTC
J: TRBJ2-1; V: TRBV5-1; size: -; D: -; CDR3: CASSLAPRYNEQFF; DNA: TGCGCCAGCAGCTTGGCGCCCCGGTACAATGAGCAGTTCTTC
J: TRBJ2-3; V: TRBV29-1; size: -; D: TRBD2; CDR3: CSDLTSGTDTQYF; DNA: TGCAGCGACTTGACTAGCGGCACAGATACGCAGTATTTT
J: TRBJ2-3; V: TRBV9; size: once; D: TRBD2; CDR3: CASSVTSGTTDTQYF; DNA: TGTGCCAGCAGCGTAACTAGCGGGACCACAGATACGCAGTATTTT
J: TRBJ2-3; V: TRBV21-1; size: -; D: -; CDR3: CASSKNRDTQYF; DNA: TGTGCCAGCAGCAAAAATAGGGATACGCAGTATTTT
J: TRBJ2-3; V: TRBV7-3; size: -; D: TRBD2; CDR3: CASSSGLGDTQYF; DNA: TGTGCCAGCAGCTCTGGACTAGGCGATACGCAGTATTTT
J: TRBJ2-3; V: TRBV9; size: -; D: TRBD2; CDR3: CASSGTSGSWTDTQYF; DNA: TGTGCCAGCAGCGGTACTAGCGGGAGTTGGACAGATACGCAGTATTTT
J: TRBJ1-4; V: TRBV2; size: once; D: TRBD1; CDR3: CASRGYGTGNEKLFF; DNA: TGTGCCAGCAGAGGATACGGGACAGGGAATGAAAAACTGTTTTTT
J: TRBJ2-1; V: TRBV28; size: -; D: TRBD1; CDR3: CASSPYRGWGQFF; DNA: TGTGCCAGCAGTCCCTACAGGGGTTGGGGGCAGTTCTTC
J: TRBJ1-1; V: TRBV5-4; size: -; D: -; CDR3: CASSYPGAVEAFF; DNA: TGTGCCAGCAGCTACCCCGGGGCAGTGGAAGCTTTCTTT
J: TRBJ1-4; V: TRBV20-1; size: -; D: -; CDR3: CSAREVEKLFF; DNA: TGCAGTGCTAGGGAGGTTGAAAAACTGTTTTTT
J: TRBJ2-1; V: TRBV30; size: -; D: -; CDR3: CAWGRNEQFF; DNA: TGTGCCTGGGGGAGGAATGAGCAGTTCTTC
J: TRBJ1-5; V: TRBV6-1; size: -; D: -; CDR3: CASSEGWSDSNQPQHF; DNA: TGTGCCAGCAGTGAAGGGTGGAGCGATAGCAATCAGCCCCAGCATTTT
J: TRBJ2-5; V: TRBV6-6; size: -; D: TRBD2; CDR3: CASSRRGGGETQYF; DNA: TGTGCCAGCTCCAGGCGGGGCGGGGGAGAGACCCAGTACTTC
J: TRBJ2-7; V: TRBV28; size: -; D: TRBD2; CDR3: CASSLLAGRDAYEQYF; DNA: TGTGCCAGCAGTTTATTAGCGGGGAGGGATGCTTACGAGCAGTACTTC
J: TRBJ1-5; V: TRBV19; size: -; D: -; CDR3: CASCSNPSNQPQHF; DNA: TGTGCCAGTTGCAGTAACCCAAGCAATCAGCCCCAGCATTTT
J: TRBJ2-7; V: TRBV10-2; size: -; D: TRBD2; CDR3: CASSESASGRRYSYEQYF; DNA: TGCGCCAGCAGTGAGTCGGCTAGCGGGAGGCGGTACTCCTACGAGCAGTACTTC
J: TRBJ2-5; V: TRBV18; size: -; D: -; CDR3: CASSRQETQYF; DNA: TGTGCCAGCTCACGCCAAGAGACCCAGTACTTC
J: TRBJ1-2; V: TRBV23-1; size: -; D: TRBD1; CDR3: CASSQSRRGRIDGYTF; DNA: TGCGCCAGCAGTCAATCAAGGAGGGGGCGGATAGATGGCTACACCTTC